These 21 T cell receptor beta chains originate from one sample sequenced in a study of cytomegalovirus exposure and HLA in healthy donors. The PCR was carried out with 60 Vbeta primers and 13 Jbeta primers. The protocol was immunoSEQ multiplex PCR, while the TCRdb copy is restricted to in-frame clones and leaves out a portion. The sample's table shows 95,000 to 150,000 clones. Sequenced sample: PBMCs. The receptors stem from a man aged 25 to 45 in good health and CMV-seronegative.

The CDR3 DNA reads TGTGCCAGCAGCTTGGACAGGGGTAGTCGAGGGCAGTACTTC. Translation gives CASSLDRGSRGQYF. The chain recombines TRBV5-6 with TRBJ2-7, with 7 positions matching TRBD1. After removal of 0 bases from V and 9 bases from J, the junction contained 9 bases not matched to a gene. The CDR3 extends over 14 amino acids. Germline CDR1 and CDR2: SGHDT and YYEEEE.

This chain links TRBV19 with TRBJ1-1; D gene ambiguous. V lost 5 bases and J 1 base, leaving 8 bases between the germline ends. The CDR3 spans 13 residues. Looked up from germline, CDR1 is LNHDA and CDR2 is SQIVND (reference sequence). CDR3 amino acids: CASSATENTEAFF. The CDR3 DNA is TGTGCCAGTAGTGCTACAGAGAACACTGAAGCTTTCTTT.

The V and J genes are TRBV7-9 and TRBJ2-7; 11 bases map to TRBD1. V was pared by 1 base and J by 5 bases, with 4 bases of the junction left unmatched. Germline V gives CDR1 SEHNR, CDR2 FQNEAQ (reference sequence). The CDR3 has 15 amino acids. CDR3 in amino acids: CASSLGGQGANEQYF. The CDR3 nucleotides read TGTGCCAGCAGCTTAGGCGGACAGGGGGCGAACGAGCAGTACTTC.

The rearrangement uses TRBV5-4 and TRBJ1-1, with TRBD1 as a possible D gene (5 bases). Germline V gene data show CDR1 as SGHNT and CDR2 as YYREEE (reference sequence). V lost 4 bases and J lost 5, with 18 bases in between. CDR3 length: 15 residues. The CDR3 DNA reads as TGTGCCAGCAGCCGCGAGCCAGGGAGGGAAACTGAAGCTTTCTTT. Amino acid sequence: CASSREPGRETEAFF.

V is TRBV5-6 and J is TRBJ2-1, with unresolved D. Trimming took off 0 bases at V and 10 bases at J, with 5 bases between the two ends. CDR1 is SGHDT, CDR2 YYEEEE, per germline. The CDR3 totals 11 residues. The CDR3 coding sequence is TGTGCCAGCAGCTTGGTGGGCGAGCAGTTCTTC. It codes for CASSLVGEQFF. Full variable domain (missing parts from reference TRBV5-6 and TRBJ2-1): DAGVTQSPTHLIKTRGQQVTLRCSPKSGHDTVSWYQQALGQGPQFIFQYYEEEERQRGNFPDRFSGHQFPNYSSELNVNALLLGDSALYLCASSLVGEQFFGPGTRLTVL.

The CDR3 bases are TGTGCCAGCAGCGGCCCGACTGGTTCCTACGAGCAGTACTTC. This translates into CASSGPTGSYEQYF. The rearrangement links TRBV7-9 to TRBJ2-7; D is uncertain. This CDR3 spans 14 amino acids. V was trimmed by 5 bases and J by 1 base, leaving 12 bases between them. The germline V gene has CDR1 SEHNR and CDR2 FQNEAQ (reference sequence). Full variable domain (remainder filled in from reference TRBV7-9 and TRBJ2-7): DTGVSQNPRHKITKRGQNVTFRCDPISEHNRLYWYRQTLGQGPEFLTYFQNEAQLEKSRLLSDRFSAERPKGSFSTLEIQRTEQGDSAMYLCASSGPTGSYEQYFGPGTRLTVT.

The CDR3 protein is CASSQDMGDTIYF. CDR3 nucleotides: TGTGCCAGCAGCCAAGATATGGGAGACACCATATATTTT. This sequence joins TRBV14 and TRBJ1-3, with D hard to call. Trimming left V 0 bases short and J 8 bases short, with 8 bases between. Per the germline V gene, CDR1 is SGHDN and CDR2 is FVKESK. This CDR3 contains 13 residues.

The CDR3 region has the DNA TGTGCCAGCAGCTCCGACTCTAGCGGGAGATTTTCTGAGCAGTTCTTC. Protein sequence: CASSSDSSGRFSEQFF. The rearrangement links TRBV7-9 to TRBJ2-1; 10 bases are a match to TRBD2. The CDR3 loop spans 16 amino acids. Unmatched junction bases numbered 12, after V lost 4 bases and J lost 9 bases. Germline assignment: CDR1 SEHNR and CDR2 FQNEAQ (reference sequence).

Concerning this clone itself: Other DNA sequences in the sample encode the same CDR3. This chain connects TRBV6-4 to TRBJ1-2, with 7 bases aligning to TRBD1. The CDR3 runs 13 residues. Trimming at V came to 3 bases and at J to 8 bases, leaving 6 bases not matched to a gene. Germline V gene sequence: CDR1 MRHNA, CDR2 SNTAGT. CDR3 DNA sequence: TGTGCCAGCAGTGAAAGGGGGCTAGGAGGCTACACCTTC. This gives the protein CASSERGLGGYTF.

The J gene is TRBJ2-3, the V gene TRBV7-3, with TRBD1 as a possible D gene (7 bases). The germline V and J ends were trimmed by 5 bases and 5 bases, with 11 bases remaining between them. Germline V gene sequence: CDR1 SGHTA, CDR2 FQGTGA. The CDR3 has 13 amino acids. The CDR3 sequence: CASSPQGGDTQYF. The CDR3 DNA follows: TGTGCCAGCAGCCCTCAGGGGGGAGATACGCAGTATTTT.

The chain carries TRBV27 and TRBJ1-5; D not certain. V shed 6 bases and J shed 6 bases, with 15 bases lying between them. Germline values: CDR1 MNHEY, CDR2 SMNVEV (reference sequence). CDR3 length: 14 residues. The CDR3 bases are TGTGCCAGCAGCCAGACTCTATCGAGTCAGCCCCAGCATTTT. The encoded protein is CASSQTLSSQPQHF.

The V and J genes are TRBV28 and TRBJ1-3, with D uncertain. The V gene's germline CDR1 is MDHEN and CDR2 SYDVKM. The CDR3 has 13 amino acids. V lost 8 bases, J lost 2 bases, and 10 bases lay in between. DNA for the CDR3: TGTGCCAGCGGACTTGGGGCTGGAAACACCATATATTTT. Translated: CASGLGAGNTIYF.

The rearrangement uses TRBV11-1 and TRBJ1-1, with D hard to call. CDR1 and CDR2 from the germline V gene are SGHAT and FQDESV (reference sequence). The ends were cut back, 5 bases at V and 2 bases at J, with 12 bases in the middle. This CDR3 has 14 residues. CDR3 loop: CASSLTFENTEAFF. DNA for the CDR3: TGTGCCAGCAGCCTGACATTCGAAAACACTGAAGCTTTCTTT.

This chain uses TRBV5-1 with TRBJ2-3; TRBD2 is a possible D gene (5 bases). This CDR3 has 10 residues. Germline V gene lookup returns CDR1 SGHRS and CDR2 YFSETQ. Trimming left V 7 bases short and J 6 bases short, with 6 bases between. The CDR3 coding sequence is TGCGCCAGCCCGGGGGATACGCAGTATTTT. It specifies CASPGDTQYF.

The chain is built from TRBV14 and TRBJ2-3; tentative D call: TRBD2 (5 bases). The V and J ends lost 3 bases and 4 bases respectively, with 20 bases between them. Germline assignment: CDR1 SGHDN and CDR2 FVKESK. CDR3 size: 17 residues. The CDR3 sequence: CASSHISAAPGADTQYF. The CDR3 nucleotides are TGTGCCAGCAGCCACATTTCAGCGGCCCCGGGCGCAGATACGCAGTATTTT.

The CDR3 DNA reads TGCGCCAGCAGCTTAGCGACGGGAGGGCGGACCGGGGAGCTGTTTTTT. Protein product: CASSLATGGRTGELFF. The rearrangement joins TRBV5-1 to TRBJ2-2, with TRBD2 identical over 8 bases. Germline CDR1 and CDR2: SGHRS and YFSETQ. V was clipped by 2 bases and J by 5 bases; unmatched bases: 8. The CDR3 is 16 amino acids. The whole variable domain, filled in from reference TRBV5-1 and TRBJ2-2, reads KAGVTQTPRYLIKTRGQQVTLSCSPISGHRSVSWYQQTPGQGLQFLFEYFSETQRNKGNFPGRFSGRQFSNSRSEMNVSTLELGDSALYLCASSLATGGRTGELFFGEGSRLTVL.

The chain joins TRBV5-6 to TRBJ2-7, with 8 bases fitting TRBD1. Germline lookup yields CDR1 SGHDT and CDR2 YYEEEE. V was clipped by 3 bases and J by 4 bases; unmatched bases: 6. This CDR3 is built from 14 residues. CDR3 DNA sequence: TGTGCCAGCAGCTCCCGGACAGGGCCGTACGAGCAGTACTTC. This translates into CASSSRTGPYEQYF.

The rearrangement links TRBV28 to TRBJ1-6; no clear D. V lost 7 bases and J lost 11, with 18 bases in between. The CDR3 has 14 residues. CDR1 and CDR2 (germline): MDHEN, SYDVKM. CDR3 sequence reads: CASTGISGATPLHF. Here the CDR3 DNA reads TGTGCCAGCACCGGGATCTCCGGAGCGACACCCCTCCACTTT.

The chain is built from TRBV30 and TRBJ2-1, with a possible D match to TRBD2 (5 bases). Germline CDR1 GTSNPN, CDR2 SVGIG (reference sequence). This CDR3 has 13 amino acids. Trimming stripped 3 bases from V and 5 bases from J, with 11 bases between. CDR3 sequence (DNA): TGTGCCTGGAGCCCTCTGGGAGACAATGAGCAGTTCTTC. This gives the protein CAWSPLGDNEQFF.

CDR3 in amino acids: CASSHGGPYEQYF. CDR3 bases: TGTGCCAGCAGCCACGGGGGGCCCTACGAGCAGTACTTC. The genes are TRBV7-9 and TRBJ2-7; a weak D match, TRBD2 (7 bases). The CDR3 has 13 amino acids. V was trimmed by 5 bases and J by 2 bases, leaving 10 bases between them. Germline V gives CDR1 SEHNR, CDR2 FQNEAQ (reference sequence).

The chain carries TRBV28 and TRBJ2-2, with D tentatively TRBD1 (6 bases). This CDR3 has 13 residues. Germline CDR1 is MDHEN and CDR2 is SYDVKM. With 5 bases removed from V and 6 bases from J, the gap between germline ends came to 10 bases. CDR3 region: CASSINRAGELFF. The CDR3 DNA reads as TGTGCCAGCAGTATCAACAGGGCCGGGGAGCTGTTTTTT.